This is a list of T cell receptor beta chains from one sample in a study of tumor-infiltrating lymphocytes in oesophageal squamous cell carcinoma. TCRdb reprocessed the PCR reads with MiXCR, giving one entry per CDR3 protein. In the table there are about 12,000 distinct CDR3 sequences, about 52% of which are singletons. The sequenced material came from esophageal tumor tissue. The receptors here all came from a female donor with esophageal squamous cell carcinoma. Both conserved end residues are part of each CDR3. Fields, in order: V gene, J gene, clone size, CDR3 length, D gene, CDR3 protein, CDR3 DNA. The D gene is left open where the match is weak. Some rows mark clone size as missing; the rest say once, few, many or name a class of expanded clone.

V: TRBV10-3; J: TRBJ2-1; size: NA; length: 16; D: TRBD1; CDR3: CAISEKSTGRNNEQFF; DNA: TGTGCCATCAGTGAGAAATCGACAGGGCGAAACAATGAGCAGTTCTTC
V: TRBV24-1; J: TRBJ1-5; size: NA; length: 14; D: NA; CDR3: CATSDLSINQPQHF; DNA: TGTGCCACCAGTGATTTGAGCATCAATCAGCCCCAGCATTTT
V: TRBV30; J: TRBJ2-5; size: few; length: 10; D: NA; CDR3: CAWSGPKVFF; DNA: TGTGCCTGGAGCGGACCCAAGGTGTTCTTC
V: TRBV28; J: TRBJ2-1; size: few; length: 11; D: NA; CDR3: CASSFQAGQFF; DNA: TGTGCCAGCAGTTTCCAGGCCGGGCAGTTCTTC
V: TRBV24-1; J: TRBJ2-3; size: many; length: 14; D: TRBD2; CDR3: CATSVGGAGDTQYF; DNA: TGTGCCACCAGTGTCGGGGGGGCCGGAGATACGCAGTATTTT
V: TRBV7-4; J: TRBJ1-2; size: NA; length: 13; D: NA; CDR3: CASSLGDPYGYTF; DNA: TGTGCCAGCAGCTTGGGGGATCCTTATGGCTACACCTTC
V: TRBV6-1; J: TRBJ2-1; size: NA; length: 11; D: NA; CDR3: CASGQFAEQFF; DNA: TGTGCCAGCGGACAGTTCGCTGAGCAGTTCTTC
V: TRBV11-3; J: TRBJ2-3; size: medium-sized; length: 16; D: TRBD1; CDR3: CASSSRTGGPRDTQYF; DNA: TGTGCCAGCAGCTCCCGGACAGGGGGCCCGCGAGATACGCAGTATTTT
V: TRBV7-2; J: TRBJ2-2; size: NA; length: 18; D: TRBD2; CDR3: CASSRTSGGPANTGELFF; DNA: TGTGCCAGCAGCCGGACTAGCGGGGGGCCCGCGAACACCGGGGAGCTGTTTTTT
V: TRBV12-3/TRBV12-4; J: TRBJ2-5; size: NA; length: 16; D: NA; CDR3: CASSFDPAGRRETQYF; DNA: TGTGCCAGCAGTTTTGATCCAGCGGGCAGGAGAGAGACCCAGTACTTC
V: TRBV7-2; J: TRBJ2-7; size: NA; length: 16; D: TRBD2; CDR3: CASSLATSGSSYEQYF; DNA: TGTGCCAGCAGCTTAGCGACTAGCGGTAGCTCCTACGAGCAGTACTTC
V: TRBV7-9; J: TRBJ2-5; size: NA; length: 16; D: TRBD1; CDR3: CASSLGSQGARETQYF; DNA: TGTGCCAGCAGCTTAGGAAGCCAGGGGGCGAGGGAGACCCAGTACTTC
V: TRBV12-3/TRBV12-4; J: TRBJ2-1; size: few; length: 15; D: NA; CDR3: CASSNLRDGTYEQFF; DNA: TGTGCCAGCAGTAACCTCCGGGACGGGACCTACGAGCAGTTCTTC
V: TRBV7-6; J: TRBJ1-6; size: NA; length: 13; D: NA; CDR3: CASSRVDNSPLHF; DNA: TGTGCCAGCAGCCGGGTGGATAATTCACCCCTCCACTTT
V: TRBV7-8; J: TRBJ2-5; size: NA; length: 16; D: TRBD1; CDR3: CASSPAGTGFLETQYF; DNA: TGTGCCAGCAGCCCCGCCGGGACAGGGTTTTTGGAGACCCAGTACTTC
V: TRBV12-3/TRBV12-4; J: TRBJ2-1; size: NA; length: 10; D: NA; CDR3: CASILNEQFF; DNA: TGTGCCAGCATTCTCAATGAGCAGTTCTTC
V: TRBV10-3; J: TRBJ1-6; size: many; length: 15; D: TRBD1; CDR3: CAAQGGRAYNSPLHF; DNA: TGTGCGGCCCAGGGGGGCAGGGCCTATAATTCACCCCTCCACTTT
V: TRBV11-2; J: TRBJ2-7; size: NA; length: 11; D: NA; CDR3: CASSPGIEQYF; DNA: TGTGCCAGCAGCCCAGGGATCGAGCAGTACTTC
V: TRBV27; J: TRBJ2-1; size: NA; length: 15; D: TRBD1; CDR3: CASRNRGRFYNEQFF; DNA: TGTGCCAGCAGGAACAGGGGGCGTTTCTACAATGAGCAGTTCTTC
V: TRBV7-2; J: TRBJ2-1; size: NA; length: 14; D: NA; CDR3: CASSPTRVANEQFF; DNA: TGTGCCAGCAGCCCTACAAGGGTTGCAAATGAGCAGTTCTTC
V: TRBV28; J: TRBJ1-1; size: many; length: 16; D: TRBD1; CDR3: CASSANRGTMNTEAFF; DNA: TGTGCCAGCAGTGCCAACAGGGGGACAATGAACACTGAAGCTTTCTTT
V: TRBV7-3; J: TRBJ2-3; size: few; length: 14; D: NA; CDR3: CASSRRHSTDTQYF; DNA: TGTGCCAGCAGCCGACGGCACAGCACAGATACGCAGTATTTT
V: TRBV6-6; J: TRBJ2-7; size: medium-sized; length: 16; D: NA; CDR3: CASSYSKSWGRYEQYF; DNA: TGTGCCAGCAGTTACTCGAAGTCCTGGGGTAGGTACGAGCAGTACTTC
V: TRBV7-6; J: TRBJ2-7; size: NA; length: 15; D: NA; CDR3: CASSLAAGDSYEQYF; DNA: TGTGCTAGCAGCTTAGCGGCAGGGGACTCCTACGAGCAGTACTTC
V: TRBV7-2; J: TRBJ2-1; size: NA; length: 16; D: NA; CDR3: CASSGRGDPAYNEQFF; DNA: TGTGCCAGCAGCGGACGAGGGGACCCGGCCTACAATGAGCAGTTCTTC
V: TRBV7-5; J: TRBJ1-5; size: large; length: 20; D: NA; CDR3: CISVPEAYPDDRGGNQPQHF; DNA: NA
V: TRBV7-3; J: TRBJ2-3; size: NA; length: 16; D: NA; CDR3: CASSPRLHTNTGELYF; DNA: TGTGCCAGCAGCCCTCGACTCCACACGAACACCGGGGAGCTGTATTTT
V: TRBV7-2; J: TRBJ2-3; size: NA; length: 15; D: NA; CDR3: CASSLAGLITDTQYF; DNA: TGTGCCAGCAGCTTGGCAGGCCTAATCACAGATACGCAGTATTTT
V: TRBV14; J: TRBJ2-3; size: once; length: 16; D: TRBD1; CDR3: CASSQDVGTGADTQYF; DNA: TGTGCCAGCAGCCAAGATGTTGGGACAGGGGCAGATACGCAGTATTTT
V: TRBV7-3; J: TRBJ2-5; size: NA; length: 15; D: NA; CDR3: CASSCPPTGRETQYF; DNA: TGTGCCAGCAGCTGTCCACCCACGGGGCGGGAGACCCAGTACTTC
V: TRBV7-9; J: TRBJ2-7; size: NA; length: 15; D: TRBD2; CDR3: CASSLGTSGSYEQYF; DNA: TGTGCCAGCAGCTTGGGGACTAGCGGGAGCTACGAGCAGTACTTC
V: TRBV7-2; J: TRBJ2-3; size: few; length: 12; D: NA; CDR3: CASSPGADTQYF; DNA: TGTGCCAGCAGCCCAGGGGCAGATACGCAGTATTTT
V: TRBV10-3; J: TRBJ2-7; size: many; length: 14; D: TRBD1; CDR3: CAISERDRAYEQYF; DNA: TGTGCCATCAGTGAGCGGGACAGGGCCTACGAGCAGTACTTC